The present entry profiles one T cell receptor beta chain with its context. This sample was taken from a study of blood T cell repertoires in COVID-19. V shed 5 bases and J 9 bases; nucleotides not matched to a gene: 3. This CDR3 has 12 residues. CDR1 is SGHTA, CDR2 FQGTGA, per germline. Profiled with immunoSEQ multiplex PCR; TCRdb holds only in-frame clones, not every one. This table holds more than 120,000 clones, approximately 85% found once. The clonotype comes from a human donor with acute or convalescent COVID-19. The donor label of this sample is uncertain. The sample comprised peripheral blood. This sequence joins TRBV7-3 and TRBJ2-1, with TRBD2 matching over 8 bases. Here the CDR3 reads CASSISGGEQFF. The CDR3, as DNA: TGTGCCAGCAGCATAAGCGGGGGTGAGCAGTTCTTC.